This T cell receptor (beta chain) comes out of a study of blood T cell repertoires in COVID-19. Whole-study context: The United States, Italy and Spain were the sources of the acute and convalescent COVID-19 samples.

The participants were between roughly 18 and 100 years old and came from under 25 US areas. Using immunoSEQ multiplex PCR, the repertoire was profiled, and TCRdb retains in-frame clones only, with some absent. Among 100,000 to 150,000 clones listed, about 88% were seen once. Germline V gene data show CDR1 as LGHNA and CDR2 as YNFKEQ. This CDR3 is built from 15 residues. Trimming took 5 bases from V and 3 from J; bases not matched to a gene: 7. Sequencing used PBMCs or T cells enriched from blood (not recorded which). The chain employs TRBV4-2 and TRBJ1-5, with 7 bases lining up with TRBD1. The receptor's source is a man aged 35 to 55 with acute COVID-19. This CDR3 is CASSSRDSNNQPQHF. Here the CDR3 DNA reads TGTGCCAGCAGCTCCCGGGACAGCAACAATCAGCCCCAGCATTTT.